This entry lists 19 T cell receptor beta chains sequenced from one sample in a study of radiation and T cells in renal cell carcinoma. Measured with immunoSEQ multiplex PCR; TCRdb has only the in-frame clones, and not every one. Of over 55,000 clones in the sample, about 80% were seen once. The time point denotes: blood 2 weeks post-SBRT. Sample treatment: 15 Gy SBRT to primary tumor, nephrectomy 4 weeks later. Source: blood, taken from a patient whose treatment included radiotherapy and nephrectomy. The receptors were gathered from a man in his 60s with renal cell carcinoma.

This rearrangement joins TRBV14 to TRBJ1-1; TRBD1 aligns across 7 bases. The CDR3 length is 12 residues. Losses at the gene ends were 3 bases for V and 11 bases for J; bases not matched to a gene: 6. Per the germline V gene, CDR1 is SGHDN and CDR2 is FVKESK. The CDR3 loop is CASSHGQVWAFF. CDR3 DNA: TGTGCCAGCAGCCATGGACAGGTGTGGGCTTTCTTT.

This clone was counted a few times. The chain links TRBV25-1 to TRBJ1-2; D unresolved. Germline CDR1 MGHDK, CDR2 SYGVNS. The CDR3 has 13 residues. V was trimmed by 0 bases and J by 9 bases, leaving 11 bases between them. CDR3 DNA: TGTGCCAGCAGTGAATATGGCGGTTATCGCTACACCTTC. Translated, it gives CASSEYGGYRYTF.

The chain joins TRBV7-9 to TRBJ2-7, with unresolved D. This CDR3 has 13 residues. Trimming stripped 5 bases from V and 3 bases from J, with 11 bases between. CDR1 SEHNR and CDR2 FQNEAQ come from the germline V gene (reference sequence). CDR3 sequence: CASSPDGGYEQYF. In DNA form, the CDR3 reads TGTGCCAGCAGCCCGGACGGTGGCTACGAGCAGTACTTC. Based on the CDR3 plus reference TRBV7-9 and TRBJ2-7, the full variable domain is DTGVSQNPRHKITKRGQNVTFRCDPISEHNRLYWYRQTLGQGPEFLTYFQNEAQLEKSRLLSDRFSAERPKGSFSTLEIQRTEQGDSAMYLCASSPDGGYEQYFGPGTRLTVT.

This chain joins TRBV10-3 and TRBJ1-1; 9 bases fit TRBD1. The CDR3 consists of 12 residues. Germline V gives CDR1 ENHRY, CDR2 SYGVKD. The J segment lost 7 bases and the V segment lost 5 bases, leaving 2 bases of the junction unmatched. The CDR3 DNA is TGTGCCATCAGTTGGGACAGGGATGAAGCTTTCTTT. Translating gives CAISWDRDEAFF.

V usage is TRBV7-6 and J usage is TRBJ1-1, with 7 bases matching TRBD1. Germline assignment: CDR1 SGHVS and CDR2 FNYEAQ. V trimming: 1 base; J trimming: 5 bases; junction bases outside the gene matches: 4. The CDR3 is made up of 14 amino acids. CDR3 amino acids: CASSLEGGWTEAFF. As DNA, the CDR3 is TGTGCCAGCAGCTTAGAAGGGGGCTGGACTGAAGCTTTCTTT.

The chain carries TRBV6-1 and TRBJ1-5; D remains unclear. Germline lookup yields CDR1 MNHNS and CDR2 SASEGT. Trimming stripped 1 base from V and 15 bases from J, with 10 bases between. The length of the CDR3 is 11 residues. The CDR3 here is CASSEVGRLHF. The CDR3 bases are TGTGCCAGCAGTGAAGTTGGCAGGTTGCATTTT.

The chain has TRBV7-3 and TRBJ2-2, with 7 bases fitting TRBD2. Per germline, CDR1 SGHTA and CDR2 FQGTGA. The CDR3 consists of 18 residues. With 5 bases clipped from V and 4 bases from J, the junction kept 16 bases outside the gene matches. The CDR3 protein is CASSPSGGGPWSTGELFF. In nucleotides, the CDR3 is TGTGCCAGCAGCCCCTCCGGGGGAGGGCCGTGGAGCACCGGGGAGCTGTTTTTT.

The chain uses TRBV14 and TRBJ2-1, with unresolved D. The CDR3 consists of 13 residues. CDR1 is SGHDN, CDR2 FVKESK, per germline. Between the trimmed V and J ends, which lost 2 bases and 15 bases, there was a span of 17 bases. The CDR3 DNA follows: TGTGCCAGCAGCCAACAAGCCGGGTCGAAGCTGTTCTTC. Translation gives CASSQQAGSKLFF.

The rearrangement joins TRBV11-2 to TRBJ1-1; D gene uncertain. The CDR3 totals 13 residues. The V gene's germline CDR1 is SGHAT and CDR2 FQNNGV. Trimming stripped 4 bases from V and 3 bases from J, with 9 bases between. CDR3: CASSSLLYTEAFF. In DNA form, the CDR3 reads TGTGCCAGCAGCTCACTGCTATACACTGAAGCTTTCTTT.

The chain is built from TRBV4-3 and TRBJ2-3; D is ambiguous. The CDR3 sequence is 12 residues long. V was trimmed by 0 bases and J by 14 bases, leaving 12 bases between them. CDR1 and CDR2 from the germline V gene are LGHNA and YSLEER. The CDR3 DNA sequence: TGCGCCAGCAGCCAAGATTATGGACCACTGTATTTT. Translating gives CASSQDYGPLYF.

This clone was recorded only once. The chain employs TRBV15 and TRBJ1-2; maybe TRBD1 (5 bases). Germline loops: CDR1 LNHNV, CDR2 YYDKDF (reference sequence). V was trimmed by 1 base and J by 5 bases, leaving 11 bases between them. The CDR3 length is 14 residues. The CDR3 protein is CATSRVEQVYGYTF. The DNA for the CDR3 is TGTGCCACCAGCAGAGTGGAACAGGTGTATGGCTACACCTTC.

V is TRBV30 and J is TRBJ2-1; 8 nucleotides agree with TRBD2. In germline, CDR1 is GTSNPN, CDR2 SVGIG (reference sequence). The CDR3 length is 15 residues. V lost 3 bases to trimming and J lost 3 bases; unmatched junction nucleotides: 7. CDR3 in DNA: TGTGCCTGGAGAGGGGGAGCGGGGGTCTACAATGAGCAGTTCTTC. Protein: CAWRGGAGVYNEQFF.

In nucleotides, the CDR3 is TGCGCCAGCAGCCAGATGGGGGTTACAAATGAGCAGTTCTTC. Encoded protein: CASSQMGVTNEQFF. The rearrangement links TRBV5-1 to TRBJ2-1, with D perhaps matching TRBD1 or TRBD2 (5 bases each). V was cut by 4 bases and J by 7 bases, with 15 bases left in between. This CDR3 has 14 residues. Germline CDR1 reads SGHRS; CDR2 reads YFSETQ.

This sequence joins TRBV4-1 and TRBJ2-3, with 13 bases matching TRBD2. The J segment lost 5 bases and the V segment lost 0 bases, leaving 5 bases of the junction unmatched. CDR1 MGHRA and CDR2 YSYEKL come from the germline V gene. This CDR3 contains 17 residues. The CDR3 here is CASSQEGLAGRIDTQYF. DNA of the CDR3: TGCGCCAGCAGCCAAGAGGGACTAGCGGGGCGGATAGATACGCAGTATTTT.

The chain is built from TRBV27 and TRBJ1-2; 8 bases line up with TRBD1. CDR3 size: 14 residues. V was clipped by 6 bases and J by 4 bases; unmatched bases: 7. Germline V gene lookup returns CDR1 MNHEY and CDR2 SMNVEV (reference sequence). The CDR3 sequence is CASRATGEGYGYTF. The CDR3 coding sequence is TGTGCCAGCAGGGCGACAGGGGAAGGCTATGGCTACACCTTC.

The chain recombines TRBV10-2 with TRBJ2-7, with 7 bases aligning to TRBD2. The germline V gene has CDR1 WSHSY and CDR2 SAAADI. V shed 3 bases and J 0 bases; nucleotides not matched to a gene: 5. The CDR3 length is 15 residues. DNA of the CDR3: TGCGCCAGCAGTGACACTCGCGGGAGCTCCTACGAGCAGTACGTC. This encodes CASSDTRGSSYEQYV.

This clone appeared a few times. The rearrangement uses TRBV2 and TRBJ1-6, with a tentative D call TRBD1 (5 bases). The germline V gene has CDR1 SNHLY and CDR2 FYNNEI. The CDR3 loop spans 16 amino acids. V gave up 6 bases and J gave up 0 bases, with 12 bases separating them. CDR3 DNA sequence: TGTGCCAGCAGATGGGACCGGAGCTCCTATAATTCACCCCTCCACTTT. It translates to CASRWDRSSYNSPLHF. The full variable domain, in which reference TRBV2 and TRBJ1-6 provide the parts outside the CDR3, is EPEVTQTPSHQVTQMGQEVILRCVPISNHLYFYWYRQILGQKVEFLVSFYNNEISEKSEIFDDQFSVERPDGSNFTLKIRSTKLEDSAMYFCASRWDRSSYNSPLHFGNGTRLTVT.

This chain connects TRBV10-1 to TRBJ1-3, with no clear D. Trimming pared 0 bases from V and 0 bases from J, leaving 12 bases between. The germline gives CDR1 WNHNN, CDR2 SYGVQD (reference sequence). The CDR3 sequence is 17 residues long. The CDR3 sequence: CASSESPGSSSGNTIYF. As DNA, the CDR3 is TGCGCCAGCAGTGAGTCTCCAGGATCAAGCTCTGGAAACACCATATATTTT.

The V and J genes are TRBV5-1 and TRBJ1-1; unclear D gene. The V gene's germline CDR1 is SGHRS and CDR2 YFSETQ. The length of the CDR3 is 14 residues. V gave up 4 bases and J gave up 0 bases, with 10 bases separating them. In nucleotides, the CDR3 is TGCGCCAGCAGCCTAAGGACGTTGAACACTGAAGCTTTCTTT. Residues: CASSLRTLNTEAFF.